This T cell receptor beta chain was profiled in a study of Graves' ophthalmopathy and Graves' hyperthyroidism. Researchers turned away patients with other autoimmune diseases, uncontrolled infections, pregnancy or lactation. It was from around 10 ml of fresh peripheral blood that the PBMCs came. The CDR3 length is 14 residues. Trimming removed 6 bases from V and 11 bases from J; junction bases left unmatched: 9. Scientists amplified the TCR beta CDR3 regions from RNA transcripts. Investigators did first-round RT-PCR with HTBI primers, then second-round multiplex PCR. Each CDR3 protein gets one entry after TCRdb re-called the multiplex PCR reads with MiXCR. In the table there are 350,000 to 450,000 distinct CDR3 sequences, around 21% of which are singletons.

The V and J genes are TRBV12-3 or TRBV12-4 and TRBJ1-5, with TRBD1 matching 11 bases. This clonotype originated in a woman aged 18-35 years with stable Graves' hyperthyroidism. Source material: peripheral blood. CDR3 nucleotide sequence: TGTGCCAGCAGCCGAGGGACAGGGGGTCAAGCCCAGCATTTT. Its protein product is CASSRGTGGQAQHF.